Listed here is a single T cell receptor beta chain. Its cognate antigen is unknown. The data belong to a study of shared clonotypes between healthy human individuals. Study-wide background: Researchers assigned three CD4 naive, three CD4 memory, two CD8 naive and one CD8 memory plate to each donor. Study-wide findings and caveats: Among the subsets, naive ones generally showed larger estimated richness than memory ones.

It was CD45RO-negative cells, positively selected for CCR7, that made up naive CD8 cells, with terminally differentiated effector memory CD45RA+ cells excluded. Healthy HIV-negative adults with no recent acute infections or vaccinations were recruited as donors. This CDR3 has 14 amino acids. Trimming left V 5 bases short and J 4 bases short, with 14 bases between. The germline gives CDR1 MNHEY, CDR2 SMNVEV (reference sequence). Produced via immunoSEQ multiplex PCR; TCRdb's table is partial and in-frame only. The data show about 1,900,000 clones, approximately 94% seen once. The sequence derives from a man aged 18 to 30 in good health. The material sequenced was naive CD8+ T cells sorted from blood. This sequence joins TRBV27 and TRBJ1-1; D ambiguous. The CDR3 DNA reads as TGTGCCAGCAGTCCTCTTTGGGAGGGCACTGAAGCTTTCTTT. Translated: CASSPLWEGTEAFF.